This passage covers 29 T cell receptor beta chains from one sample sequenced in a study of shared clonotypes between healthy human individuals. Sequencing was performed with immunoSEQ multiplex PCR; in TCRdb, only in-frame clones are kept and a portion is missing. The repertoire includes around 500,000 clones, roughly 83% of them detected once, and approximately 13% sits in the top ten. What was sequenced was PBMCs. The receptors shown here come from a woman between 40 and 55 years old in good health. Some clones in this sample may be carry-over from other donors' samples.

This clone was detected once. The chain recombines TRBV10-3 with TRBJ2-7, with 7 nucleotides matching TRBD1. Germline V gene data show CDR1 as ENHRY and CDR2 as SYGVKD. The CDR3 has 13 amino acids. With 6 bases clipped from V and 6 bases from J, the junction kept 8 bases outside the gene matches. CDR3 nucleotides: TGTGCCATCAGCCCCCAACAGGGGAGCGAGCAGTACTTC. This gives the protein CAISPQQGSEQYF.

The J gene is TRBJ1-1, the V gene TRBV10-3; 8 nucleotides agree with TRBD1. Unmatched junction bases numbered 5, after V lost 5 bases and J lost 0 bases. CDR1 and CDR2 (germline): ENHRY, SYGVKD. The CDR3 totals 15 residues. The CDR3 region is CAISTGQGLNTEAFF. As DNA, the CDR3 is TGTGCCATCAGTACCGGACAGGGATTGAACACTGAAGCTTTCTTT.

Note on this clone: A far larger clone differs by one base, so this is likely a read error. This sequence joins TRBV5-1 and TRBJ2-7; D call uncertain. Germline assignment: CDR1 SGHRS and CDR2 YFSETQ. The length of the CDR3 is 13 residues. DNA for the CDR3: TGCGCCAGTTCGGCGGAGATCTCCTACGAGCAGCACTTC. Encoded protein: CASSAEISYEQHF.

This clone was found many times. The chain is built from TRBV7-9 and TRBJ2-7; the match to TRBD2 covers 11 bases. Germline V gene data show CDR1 as SEHNR and CDR2 as FQNEAQ (reference sequence). CDR3 length: 14 amino acids. V dropped 5 bases and J dropped 3; count of bases not matched to a gene: 3. The CDR3 DNA sequence: TGTGCCAGCAGCGGAGGGACTAGCGGCTACGAGCAGTACTTC. Protein product: CASSGGTSGYEQYF.

The chain combines TRBV4-1 with TRBJ1-5, with unresolved D. CDR3 length equals 19 residues. Germline V gene data show CDR1 as MGHRA and CDR2 as YSYEKL. V lost 0 bases and J 0 bases, leaving 18 bases between the germline ends. The CDR3 loop reads CASSQDRSPWQVSNQPQHF. CDR3 coding DNA: TGCGCCAGCAGCCAAGATCGGTCCCCTTGGCAGGTTAGCAATCAGCCCCAGCATTTT.

This clone was observed at least ten times. The DNA of the CDR3 is TGCGCCAGCAGCCAAGATCCGGGGGACCTAAGCGAGCAGTACTTC. Protein product: CASSQDPGDLSEQYF. The gene calls are TRBV4-3 and TRBJ2-7; a possible D gene is TRBD2 (6 bases). Germline V gene data show CDR1 as LGHNA and CDR2 as YSLEER. The CDR3 totals 15 residues. V was pared by 0 bases and J by 6 bases, with 15 bases between.

The rearrangement links TRBV19 to TRBJ1-2; D unresolved. This CDR3 is 14 amino acids long. Deletions cut 7 bases from V and 5 bases from J, with 17 bases between. The germline V gene encodes CDR1 LNHDA and CDR2 SQIVND (reference sequence). CDR3 sequence: CASKEVDRGYGYTF. As DNA, the CDR3 is TGTGCCAGTAAGGAAGTCGATCGGGGTTATGGCTACACCTTC.

This clone turned up a few times. This chain connects TRBV2 to TRBJ1-1; D unresolved. V was pared by 3 bases and J by 4 bases, with 12 bases between. The germline V gene has CDR1 SNHLY and CDR2 FYNNEI. The CDR3 loop spans 14 amino acids. Written as DNA, the CDR3 is TGTGCCAGCAGTGACCATGGGGAGGGCACTGAAGCTTTCTTT. It encodes CASSDHGEGTEAFF.

This chain joins TRBV2 and TRBJ2-7; TRBD2 aligns across 7 bases. CDR1 is SNHLY, CDR2 FYNNEI, per germline. Trimming removed 7 bases from V and 0 bases from J; junction bases left unmatched: 12. This CDR3 is built from 16 residues. CDR3: CASTQGGLRSSYEQYF. As DNA, the CDR3 is TGTGCCAGCACCCAGGGAGGGTTACGAAGCTCCTACGAGCAGTACTTC.

Worth noting for this clone: No DNA is shown, since the ends of the CDR3 on it are uncertain; the CDR3 is the one TCRdb lists. The rearrangement joins TRBV19 to TRBJ1-2. From its first to its last residue, the CDR3 has 12 amino acids. The V gene's germline CDR1 is LNHDA and CDR2 SQIVND (reference sequence). The CDR3 sequence: CASTSGPYGYTF.

The chain uses TRBV4-1 and TRBJ2-1; no firm D call. Germline CDR1 is MGHRA and CDR2 is YSYEKL. V lost 4 bases, J lost 5 bases, and 15 bases lay in between. CDR3 size: 15 residues. CDR3 nucleotide sequence: TGCGCCAGCAGCCCCGGATTTTACACAGACAATGAGCAGTTCTTC. Encoded protein: CASSPGFYTDNEQFF.

The chain joins TRBV7-9 to TRBJ2-2; D remains ambiguous. V lost 3 bases and J lost 3, with 5 bases in between. The CDR3 loop spans 13 amino acids. CDR1 and CDR2 (germline): SEHNR, FQNEAQ (reference sequence). This chain's CDR3 is CASSFTHTGELFF. As DNA, the CDR3 is TGTGCCAGCAGCTTTACCCACACCGGGGAGCTGTTTTTT.

The chain recombines TRBV5-4 with TRBJ2-3; D possibly corresponds to TRBD1 (6 bases). Germline CDR1 reads SGHNT; CDR2 reads YYREEE (reference sequence). Between the trimmed V and J ends, which lost 4 bases and 5 bases, there was a span of 14 bases. The CDR3 sequence is 14 residues long. In DNA form, the CDR3 reads TGTGCCAGCAGCAACCAGGGGACGGGAGATACGCAGTATTTT. Protein product: CASSNQGTGDTQYF.

DNA of the CDR3: TGCGCCAGCAGCTTGTTTGGGGGGAGGATGAACACTGAAGCTTTCTTT. Its translation: CASSLFGGRMNTEAFF. The chain couples TRBV5-1 to TRBJ1-1, with a weak D call TRBD1 (5 bases). The CDR3 spans 16 residues. Between the trimmed V and J ends, which lost 1 base and 0 bases, there was a span of 13 bases. CDR1 is SGHRS and CDR2 is YFSETQ in the germline V gene.

This clone came up a few times. The V and J genes are TRBV28 and TRBJ1-1, with TRBD1 matching 9 bases. V lost 5 bases to trimming and J lost 10 bases; unmatched junction nucleotides: 8. This CDR3 contains 13 residues. Germline CDR1 reads MDHEN; CDR2 reads SYDVKM. CDR3: CASSRRDREGAFF. The CDR3 nucleotides are TGTGCCAGCAGTCGCCGGGACAGGGAGGGAGCTTTCTTT.

This clone turned up a few times. The gene calls are TRBV2 and TRBJ2-7; 9 bases are a match to TRBD2. The CDR3 totals 12 residues. CDR1 is SNHLY and CDR2 is FYNNEI in the germline V gene. Losses at the gene ends were 6 bases for V and 7 bases for J; bases not matched to a gene: 4. CDR3 bases: TGTGCCAGCAGCAGGACTAGCGCGGAGCAGTACTTC. Amino acids: CASSRTSAEQYF.

The chain links TRBV18 to TRBJ1-2; perhaps TRBD1 as D (5 bases). CDR3 length: 15 amino acids. Trimming stripped 3 bases from V and 8 bases from J, with 19 bases between. Germline assignment: CDR1 KGHSH and CDR2 LQKENI. The CDR3 here is CASSPPGRGWTGYTF. CDR3 bases: TGTGCCAGCTCACCTCCAGGGCGGGGATGGACAGGCTACACCTTC.

The CDR3 coding sequence is TGTGCCGGCCAGGACAGCGGAAATCAGCCCCAGCATTTT. Translated: CAGQDSGNQPQHF. The V gene is TRBV28, the J gene TRBJ1-5; D is perhaps TRBD1 (6 bases). The CDR3 extends over 13 amino acids. Germline V lookup: CDR1 MDHEN, CDR2 SYDVKM. Deletions cut 11 bases from V and 4 bases from J, with 15 bases between.

On this clone: A far more abundant clone sits one base away, making this likely a read error. This sample also contains other DNA sequences that code for the same CDR3. The V and J genes are TRBV19 and TRBJ2-6, with D hard to call. V lost 6 bases and J lost 0, with 9 bases in between. The CDR3 sequence is 15 residues long. The germline CDR1 and CDR2 sequences are LNHDA and SQIVND (reference sequence). The CDR3 DNA reads TGTGCCAGTAGCATCCATTACTCTGGGGCCAACGTCCTGACTTTC. This encodes CASSIHYSGANVLTF.

V and J are TRBV2 and TRBJ1-1; tentative D call: TRBD1 (5 bases). The CDR3 runs to 13 residues. The germline V gene has CDR1 SNHLY and CDR2 FYNNEI. With 8 bases removed from V and 1 base from J, the gap between germline ends came to 11 bases. This chain's CDR3 is CASSWGENTEAFF. The CDR3 bases are TGTGCCAGCTCCTGGGGGGAGAACACTGAAGCTTTCTTT.

V is TRBV6-5 and J is TRBJ2-4; 7 bases agree with TRBD1. The germline CDR1 and CDR2 sequences are MNHEY and SVGAGI. This CDR3 contains 14 residues. V shed 6 bases and J 4 bases; nucleotides not matched to a gene: 6. The CDR3 protein is CASSPDRAKNIQYF. The CDR3 bases are TGTGCCAGCAGCCCCGACAGGGCGAAAAACATTCAGTACTTC.

This clone was seen at least ten times. This rearrangement joins TRBV27 to TRBJ1-5, with 7 bases matching TRBD1. V shed 6 bases, J shed 6 bases, and the junction held 8 bases outside the gene matches. The CDR3 sequence is 14 residues long. Per the germline V gene, CDR1 is MNHEY and CDR2 is SMNVEV (reference sequence). CDR3 nucleotide sequence: TGTGCCAGCAGAGTCAGGGGGGAAGGTCAGCCCCAGCATTTT. Translation: CASRVRGEGQPQHF.

The chain carries TRBV12-2 and TRBJ2-1; the listed D gene, TRBD1, was not tested against the DNA. TRBV12-2 represents a pseudogene. There are 16 residues in the CDR3. CDR3 in amino acids: CASREAQGYRHNEQFF. CDR3 nucleotides: TGTGCAAGTCGCGAGGCGCAGGGGTATCGTCACAATGAGCAGTTCTTC.

The chain has TRBV5-5 and TRBJ1-1; D remains unclear. The CDR3 covers 15 residues. The V gene's germline CDR1 is SGHKS and CDR2 YYEKEE (reference sequence). Trimming shortened V by 2 bases and J by 0 bases, and 11 bases separated the two germline ends. The DNA of the CDR3 is TGTGCCAGCAGCTTTGGGCAGGCCATGAACACTGAAGCTTTCTTT. Amino acid sequence: CASSFGQAMNTEAFF. The full variable domain, completed using reference TRBV5-5 and TRBJ1-1, is DAGVTQSPTHLIKTRGQQVTLRCSPISGHKSVSWYQQVLGQGPQFIFQYYEKEERGRGNFPDRFSARQFPNYSSELNVNALLLGDSALYLCASSFGQAMNTEAFFGQGTRLTVV.

A remark on this clone: The sample carries other DNA sequences with the same CDR3. In nucleotides, the CDR3 is TGTGCCATCAGCCTAGCGGGAGCGAACACCGGGGAGCTGTTTTTT. It yields the protein CAISLAGANTGELFF. This chain connects TRBV10-3 to TRBJ2-2; 10 bases match TRBD2. Germline V gene data show CDR1 as ENHRY and CDR2 as SYGVKD. V lost 6 bases and J lost 0; bases outside the gene matches: 1. This CDR3 contains 15 residues.

V and J are TRBV7-8 and TRBJ2-5; 8 nucleotides line up with TRBD1. The CDR3 runs to 16 residues. V lost 2 bases, J lost 1 base, and 6 bases stayed unmatched. Germline V gene data show CDR1 as SGHVS and CDR2 as FQNEAQ. In DNA form, the CDR3 reads TGTGCCAGCAGCTTACACAGGACAGGGCGCCAAGAGACCCAGTACTTC. Its translation: CASSLHRTGRQETQYF.

This clone came up a few times. The chain links TRBV29-1 to TRBJ1-2; the match to TRBD1 covers 8 bases. There are 14 residues in the CDR3. Germline CDR1 reads SQVTM; CDR2 reads ANQGSEA. Trimming cost V 6 bases and J 6 bases; bases outside gene matches: 12. In DNA, the CDR3 is TGCAGCGTCCAGACCCTGGACAGGGCGCATGGCTACACCTTC. Translation gives CSVQTLDRAHGYTF.

The chain recombines TRBV15 with TRBJ2-7; a possible D gene is TRBD2 (7 bases). Germline-derived CDR1 and CDR2 are LNHNV and YYDKDF (reference sequence). The CDR3 runs 15 residues. Trimming stripped 1 base from V and 4 bases from J, with 14 bases between. CDR3 bases: TGTGCCACCAGCAGAGGGGGAGGGGGACGATACGAGCAGTACTTC. Amino acid sequence: CATSRGGGGRYEQYF.

This clone was counted between two and nine times. This chain links TRBV25-1 with TRBJ2-2, with TRBD2 matching 9 bases. This CDR3 region has 14 residues. The germline V gene encodes CDR1 MGHDK and CDR2 SYGVNS. V shed 10 bases and J 6 bases; nucleotides not matched to a gene: 9. The CDR3 nucleotides are TGTGCCACTCGGTGGGCGGGAGGGTCCGGGGAGCTGTTTTTT. Amino acids: CATRWAGGSGELFF.